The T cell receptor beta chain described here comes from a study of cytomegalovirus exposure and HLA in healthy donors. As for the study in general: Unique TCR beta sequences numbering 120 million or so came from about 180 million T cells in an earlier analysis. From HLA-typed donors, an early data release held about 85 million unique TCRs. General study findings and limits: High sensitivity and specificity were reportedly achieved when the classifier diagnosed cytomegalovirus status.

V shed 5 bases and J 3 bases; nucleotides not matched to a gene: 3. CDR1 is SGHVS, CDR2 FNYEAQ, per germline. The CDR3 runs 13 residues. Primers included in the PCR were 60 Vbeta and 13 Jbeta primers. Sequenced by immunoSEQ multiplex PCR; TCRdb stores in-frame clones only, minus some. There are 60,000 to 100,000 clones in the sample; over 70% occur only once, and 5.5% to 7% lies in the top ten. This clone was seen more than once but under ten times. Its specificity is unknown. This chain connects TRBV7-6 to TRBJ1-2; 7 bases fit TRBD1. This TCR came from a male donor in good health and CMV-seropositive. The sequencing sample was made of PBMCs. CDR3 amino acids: CASSPQGDYGYTF. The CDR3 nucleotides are TGTGCCAGCAGCCCGCAGGGGGACTATGGCTACACCTTC.